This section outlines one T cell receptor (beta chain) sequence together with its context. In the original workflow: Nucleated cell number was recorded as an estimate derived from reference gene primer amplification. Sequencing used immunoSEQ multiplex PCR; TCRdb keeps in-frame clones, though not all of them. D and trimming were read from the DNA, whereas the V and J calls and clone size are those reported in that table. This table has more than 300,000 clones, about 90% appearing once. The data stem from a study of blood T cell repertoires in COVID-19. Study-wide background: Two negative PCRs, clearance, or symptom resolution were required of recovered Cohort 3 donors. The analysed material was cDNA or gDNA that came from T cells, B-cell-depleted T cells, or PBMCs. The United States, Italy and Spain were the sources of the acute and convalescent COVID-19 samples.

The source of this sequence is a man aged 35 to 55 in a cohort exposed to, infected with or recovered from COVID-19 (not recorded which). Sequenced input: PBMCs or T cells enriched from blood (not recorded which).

CDR3 bases: TGTGCCAGCTCACCAGGGCAGGGTACGACCTACGAGCAGTACTTC. Translated: CASSPGQGTTYEQYF. The V call is TRBV18, the J call TRBJ2-7, with a tentative D call TRBD1 (5 bases). Germline V CDR1 and CDR2: KGHSH, LQKENI. V gave up 2 bases and J gave up 2 bases, with 13 bases separating them. This CDR3 comprises 15 residues.